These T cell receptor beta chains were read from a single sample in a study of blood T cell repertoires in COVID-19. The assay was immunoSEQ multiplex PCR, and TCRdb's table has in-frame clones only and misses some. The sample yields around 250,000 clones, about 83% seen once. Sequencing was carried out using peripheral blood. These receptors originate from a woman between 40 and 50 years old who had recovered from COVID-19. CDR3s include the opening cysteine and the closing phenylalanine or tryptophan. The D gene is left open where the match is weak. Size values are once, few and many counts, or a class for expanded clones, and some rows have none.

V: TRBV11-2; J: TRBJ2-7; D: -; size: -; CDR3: CASSSTLAVYAYEQYF; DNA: TGTGCCAGCAGCTCCACTCTGGCGGTCTACGCCTACGAGCAGTACTTC
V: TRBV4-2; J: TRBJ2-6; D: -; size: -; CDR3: CASSQVGGTGANVLTF; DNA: TGTGCCAGCAGCCAAGTGGGGGGAACTGGGGCCAACGTCCTGACTTTC
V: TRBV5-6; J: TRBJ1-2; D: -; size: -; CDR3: CASSSNRARAGYTF; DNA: TGTGCCAGCAGCTCTAACAGGGCCCGAGCTGGCTACACCTTC
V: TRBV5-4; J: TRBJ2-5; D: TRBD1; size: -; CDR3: CASSTLTGTGGNGLKTQYF; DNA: TGTGCCAGCAGCACACTAACCGGGACAGGGGGCAACGGGCTCAAGACCCAGTACTTC
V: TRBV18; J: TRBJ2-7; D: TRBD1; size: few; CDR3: CASSPIGQVNEQYF; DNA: TGTGCCAGCTCACCAATCGGACAGGTAAACGAGCAGTACTTC
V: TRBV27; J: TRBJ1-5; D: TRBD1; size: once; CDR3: CASSLTGYSNQPQHF; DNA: TGTGCCAGCAGTTTGACAGGGTATAGCAATCAGCCCCAGCATTTT
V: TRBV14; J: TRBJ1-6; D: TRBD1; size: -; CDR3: CASSQEKGTGWLEDMNSPLHF; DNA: TGTGCCAGCAGCCAAGAGAAGGGGACAGGGTGGTTGGAGGATATGAATTCACCCCTCCACTTT
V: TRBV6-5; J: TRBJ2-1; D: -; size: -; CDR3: CASSSDSFYNEQFF; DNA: TGTGCCAGCAGTTCCGACAGTTTTTACAATGAGCAGTTCTTC
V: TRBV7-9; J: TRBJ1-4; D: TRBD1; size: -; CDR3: CASSLGTGGTMKLFF; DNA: TGTGCCAGCAGCCTCGGGACAGGGGGAACTATGAAACTGTTTTTT
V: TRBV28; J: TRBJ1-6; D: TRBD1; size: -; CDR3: CASSTDRASYNSPLHF; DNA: TGTGCCAGCAGTACAGACAGGGCCTCCTATAATTCACCCCTCCACTTT
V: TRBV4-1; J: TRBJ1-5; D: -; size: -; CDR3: CASSQDLGDYWNQPQHF; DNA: TGCGCCAGCAGCCAAGATCTAGGGGACTACTGGAATCAGCCCCAGCATTTT
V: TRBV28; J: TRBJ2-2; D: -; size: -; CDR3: CASSFPRGDRNTGELFF; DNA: TGTGCCAGCAGTTTCCCCCGCGGGGATCGCAACACCGGGGAGCTGTTTTTT
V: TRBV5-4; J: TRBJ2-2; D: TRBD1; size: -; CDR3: CASSLRQGSGELFF; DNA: TGTGCCAGCAGCCTAAGACAGGGCTCCGGGGAGCTGTTTTTT
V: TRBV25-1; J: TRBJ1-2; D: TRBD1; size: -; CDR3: CASRGQNSNYGYTF; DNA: TGTGCCAGCAGGGGACAGAACTCTAACTATGGCTACACCTTC
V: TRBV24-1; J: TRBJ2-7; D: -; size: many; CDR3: CATSDGHGSQSNYEQYF; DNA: TGTGCCACCAGTGACGGACACGGGTCCCAGTCTAACTACGAGCAGTACTTC
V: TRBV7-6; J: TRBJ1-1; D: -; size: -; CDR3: CASSLADMVNTEAFF; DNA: TGTGCCAGCAGCTTAGCGGACATGGTGAACACTGAAGCTTTCTTT
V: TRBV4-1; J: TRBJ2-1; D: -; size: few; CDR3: CASSQDLEKFF; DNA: TGCGCCAGCAGCCAAGACTTGGAGAAGTTCTTC
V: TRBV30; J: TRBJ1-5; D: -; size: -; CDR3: CAWSVGGGDQPQHF; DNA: TGTGCCTGGAGTGTGGGAGGAGGGGATCAGCCCCAGCATTTT
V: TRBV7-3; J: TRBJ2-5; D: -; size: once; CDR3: CASSLTPTSQETQYF; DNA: TGTGCCAGCAGCTTAACCCCGACTAGCCAAGAGACCCAGTACTTC
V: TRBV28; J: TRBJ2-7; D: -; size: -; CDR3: CASSLRPIGATEQYF; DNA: TGTGCCAGCAGTTTACGCCCCATTGGAGCAACCGAGCAGTACTTC
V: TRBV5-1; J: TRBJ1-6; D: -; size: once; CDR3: CASSQGHNSPLHF; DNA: TGCGCCAGCAGCCAGGGGCATAATTCACCCCTCCACTTT
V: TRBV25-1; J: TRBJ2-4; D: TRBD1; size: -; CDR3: CASMDRWVAKNIQYF; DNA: TGTGCCAGCATGGACAGGTGGGTAGCCAAAAACATTCAGTACTTC
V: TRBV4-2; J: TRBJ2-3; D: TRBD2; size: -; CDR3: CASSQAGGATDTQYF; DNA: TGTGCCAGCAGCCAAGCCGGGGGGGCCACAGATACGCAGTATTTT
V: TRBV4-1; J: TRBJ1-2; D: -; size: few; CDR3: CASSPGTTRNGYTF; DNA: TGCGCCAGCAGCCCGGGGACAACCCGGAATGGCTACACCTTC
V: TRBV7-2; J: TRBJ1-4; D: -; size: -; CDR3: CASSSTSGHEKLFF; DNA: TGTGCCAGCAGCTCTACTTCGGGTCATGAAAAACTGTTTTTT
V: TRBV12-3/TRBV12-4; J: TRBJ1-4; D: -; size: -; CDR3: CASRADNEKLFF; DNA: TGTGCCAGCAGGGCCGATAATGAAAAACTGTTTTTT
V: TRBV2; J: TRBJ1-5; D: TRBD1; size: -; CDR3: CASSREGTGVSNQPQHF; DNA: TGTGCCAGCAGCCGCGAGGGGACAGGGGTTAGCAATCAGCCCCAGCATTTT
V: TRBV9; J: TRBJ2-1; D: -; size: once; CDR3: CASSAGLRTGNEQFF; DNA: TGTGCCAGCAGCGCTGGACTAAGGACCGGCAATGAGCAGTTCTTC
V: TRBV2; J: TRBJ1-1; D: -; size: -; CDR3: CASSLQGNRRTEAFF; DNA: TGTGCCAGCAGTCTCCAGGGGAACAGGCGCACTGAAGCTTTCTTT
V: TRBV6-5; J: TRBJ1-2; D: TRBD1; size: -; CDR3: CASSYTDRGWDGYTF; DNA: TGTGCCAGCAGTTACACAGACAGGGGATGGGATGGCTACACCTTC
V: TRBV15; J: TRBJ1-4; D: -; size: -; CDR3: CATSRGGGGEKLFF; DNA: TGTGCCACCAGCAGAGGTGGGGGGGGAGAAAAACTGTTTTTT
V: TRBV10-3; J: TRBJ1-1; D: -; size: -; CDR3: CAITENREKGTEAFF; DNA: TGTGCCATCACCGAGAACAGGGAAAAAGGCACTGAAGCTTTCTTT
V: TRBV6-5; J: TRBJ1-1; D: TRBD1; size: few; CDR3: CASRADRYVAEAFF; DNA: TGTGCCAGCAGAGCGGACAGGTACGTTGCTGAAGCTTTCTTT
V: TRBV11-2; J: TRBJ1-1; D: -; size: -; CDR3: CASSSTTEAFF; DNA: TGTGCCAGCAGCTCTACCACTGAAGCTTTCTTT
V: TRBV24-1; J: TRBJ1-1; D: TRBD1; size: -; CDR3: CATSESGTGIRTEAFF; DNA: TGTGCCACCAGTGAATCCGGGACAGGGATTCGGACTGAAGCTTTCTTT
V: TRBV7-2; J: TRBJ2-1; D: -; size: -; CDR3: CASSLMGGGSSYNEQFF; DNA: TGTGCCAGCAGCTTAATGGGCGGAGGGAGCTCCTACAATGAGCAGTTCTTC
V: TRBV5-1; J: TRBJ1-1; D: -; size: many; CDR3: CASSLGHRVGGTEAFF; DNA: TGCGCCAGCAGCTTGGGCCACAGGGTTGGTGGCACTGAAGCTTTCTTT
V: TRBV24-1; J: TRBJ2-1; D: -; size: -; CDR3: CATSDLRLNEQFF; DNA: TGTGCCACCAGTGATTTGCGGTTAAATGAGCAGTTCTTC
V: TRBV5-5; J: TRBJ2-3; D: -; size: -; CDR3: CASSLQGSDTQYF; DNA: TGTGCCAGCAGCTTGCAGGGGTCGGATACGCAGTATTTT
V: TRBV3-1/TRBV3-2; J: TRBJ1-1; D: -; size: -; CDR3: CASSHGGRFTEAFF; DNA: TGTGCCAGCAGCCACGGAGGAAGATTCACTGAAGCTTTCTTT
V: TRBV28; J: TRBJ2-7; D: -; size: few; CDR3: CASSFSLGETHYEQYF; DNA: TGTGCCAGCAGTTTCTCCCTAGGAGAAACCCACTACGAGCAGTACTTC
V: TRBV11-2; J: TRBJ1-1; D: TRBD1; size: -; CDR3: CASSFQGVTEAFF; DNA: TGTGCCAGCAGCTTCCAGGGGGTCACTGAAGCTTTCTTT
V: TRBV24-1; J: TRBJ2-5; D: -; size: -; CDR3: CATSDPRGAGETQYF; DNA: TGTGCCACCAGTGATCCTCGGGGCGCGGGGGAGACCCAGTACTTC
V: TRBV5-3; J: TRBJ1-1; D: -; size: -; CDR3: CARSATPVGHSKRNTEAFF; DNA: TGTGCCAGAAGCGCCACCCCCGTGGGACACTCCAAAAGGAACACTGAAGCTTTCTTT
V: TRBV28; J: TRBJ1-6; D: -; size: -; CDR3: CASSLRQVFYNSPLHF; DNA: TGTGCCAGCAGTCTTAGACAGGTGTTCTATAATTCACCCCTCCACTTT
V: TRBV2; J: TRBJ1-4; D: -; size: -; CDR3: CASSQAEGSNEKLFF; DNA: TGTGCCAGCAGTCAGGCAGAGGGTTCTAATGAAAAACTGTTTTTT
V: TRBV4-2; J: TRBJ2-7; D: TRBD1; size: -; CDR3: CASSQDVRQGYEQYF; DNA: TGTGCCAGCAGCCAAGATGTAAGACAGGGCTACGAGCAGTACTTC
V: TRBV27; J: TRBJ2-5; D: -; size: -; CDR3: CASSSGGLGETQYF; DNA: TGTGCCAGCAGTTCCGGGGGGCTAGGAGAGACCCAGTACTTC
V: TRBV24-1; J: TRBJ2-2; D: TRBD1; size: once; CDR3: CATSDPGQGLSGELFF; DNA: TGTGCCACCAGTGACCCCGGACAGGGGCTTAGCGGGGAGCTGTTTTTT